These 23 T cell receptor beta chains were all obtained from the same sample, sequenced in a study of pediatric ulcerative colitis. Produced via immunoSEQ multiplex PCR; TCRdb's table is partial and in-frame only. Of 4,500 to 6,500 clones listed, just under 90% were seen once; the top ten hold around 2%. Sequencing used blood. All receptors derive from a girl aged 5-17 years who was a control in a study of pediatric ulcerative colitis.

CDR3 protein: CASRDSGGTYEQYF. The CDR3 DNA sequence: TGTGCCAGCAGAGATTCAGGGGGCACCTACGAGCAGTACTTC. This sequence joins TRBV28 and TRBJ2-7; 8 bases fit TRBD1. The V gene end was trimmed by 6 bases and the J gene end by 2 bases; junction bases not matched to a gene: 6. This CDR3 region has 14 residues. Germline lookup yields CDR1 MDHEN and CDR2 SYDVKM.

The chain couples TRBV5-6 to TRBJ2-7, with unresolved D. The V gene's germline CDR1 is SGHDT and CDR2 YYEEEE. Trimming took off 3 bases at V and 2 bases at J, with 9 bases between the two ends. CDR3 length equals 13 residues. The CDR3 is CASSSRGAYEQYF. CDR3 DNA sequence: TGTGCCAGCAGCTCCCGAGGCGCCTACGAGCAGTACTTC. The full variable domain, with the rest looked up from reference TRBV5-6 and TRBJ2-7, is DAGVTQSPTHLIKTRGQQVTLRCSPKSGHDTVSWYQQALGQGPQFIFQYYEEEERQRGNFPDRFSGHQFPNYSSELNVNALLLGDSALYLCASSSRGAYEQYFGPGTRLTVT.

This chain connects TRBV5-6 to TRBJ2-2, with TRBD1 matching 8 bases. The CDR3 runs to 15 residues. Unmatched junction bases numbered 5, after V lost 5 bases and J lost 2 bases. CDR1 SGHDT and CDR2 YYEEEE come from the germline V gene. This chain's CDR3 is CASRYGQGNTGELFF. The CDR3 bases are TGTGCCAGCAGGTATGGACAGGGTAACACCGGGGAGCTGTTTTTT.

As concerns this clone: The sample contains more than one DNA sequence encoding this CDR3. The chain links TRBV28 to TRBJ2-7; D not certain. Germline V CDR1 and CDR2: MDHEN, SYDVKM. The CDR3 extends over 11 amino acids. CDR3 in amino acids: CASRTPYEQYF. The CDR3 coding sequence is TGTGCTAGTCGGACCCCCTACGAGCAGTACTTC.

This chain uses TRBV14 with TRBJ1-6; D is possibly TRBD1 (5 bases). V lost 0 bases to trimming and J lost 10 bases, with 13 bases between them. The CDR3 has 15 amino acids. The germline gives CDR1 SGHDN, CDR2 FVKESK. CDR3 sequence reads: CASSQDRGGASPLHF. The CDR3 coding sequence is TGTGCCAGCAGCCAAGACCGGGGCGGGGCGTCACCCCTCCACTTT.

J is TRBJ2-2 and V is TRBV6-4; 7 bases align to TRBD2. The CDR3 covers 13 residues. With V trimmed by 4 bases and J by 5 bases, 1 base remained unmatched. CDR1 and CDR2 (germline): MRHNA, SNTAGT. The CDR3 reads CASSGAGTGELFF. Written as DNA, the CDR3 is TGTGCCAGCAGTGGAGCGGGGACCGGGGAGCTGTTTTTT.

The V gene is TRBV7-9, the J gene TRBJ2-3; D not certain. Germline-derived CDR1 and CDR2 are SEHNR and FQNEAQ (reference sequence). V was shortened by 5 bases and J by 2 bases, with 11 bases between the two germline ends. The CDR3 is made up of 14 amino acids. DNA for the CDR3: TGTGCCAGCAGCCCTAGGGCTTCCACAGATACGCAGTATTTT. Its translation is CASSPRASTDTQYF. Looking up the rest from reference TRBV7-9 and TRBJ2-3 gives the full variable domain: DTGVSQNPRHKITKRGQNVTFRCDPISEHNRLYWYRQTLGQGPEFLTYFQNEAQLEKSRLLSDRFSAERPKGSFSTLEIQRTEQGDSAMYLCASSPRASTDTQYFGPGTRLTVL.

J is TRBJ2-3 and V is TRBV5-1; 10 bases are a match to TRBD1. The J segment lost 4 bases and the V segment lost 0 bases, leaving 11 bases of the junction unmatched. The CDR3 sequence is 18 residues long. From germline, CDR1 is SGHRS and CDR2 YFSETQ. CDR3 nucleotides: TGCGCCAGCAGCTTGGGTCCCGGGACAGGGGTCGGTGCAGATACGCAGTATTTT. Its protein is CASSLGPGTGVGADTQYF.

This sequence joins TRBV19 and TRBJ2-7; possible D gene TRBD1, 5 bases. The CDR3 spans 12 residues. Trimming removed 6 bases from V and 2 bases from J, with 8 bases in between. CDR1 is LNHDA, CDR2 SQIVND, per germline (reference sequence). The CDR3 region is CASRGAAYEQYF. CDR3 nucleotide sequence: TGTGCCAGTAGAGGGGCAGCCTACGAGCAGTACTTC.

The V call is TRBV9, the J call TRBJ2-3, with 14 nucleotides matching TRBD2. The junction had 7 bases not matched to a gene; V was cut back by 4 bases and J by 3 bases. Looked up from germline, CDR1 is SGDLS and CDR2 is YYNGEE. The CDR3 consists of 17 residues. CDR3 in DNA: TGTGCCAGCAGCTATGGACTAGCGGGAGGAAAAACAGATACGCAGTATTTT. It translates to CASSYGLAGGKTDTQYF.

In nucleotides, the CDR3 is TGCGCCAGCAGCCAAGAACGGCAGGGATATGGTGAAGCTTTCTTT. Encoded protein: CASSQERQGYGEAFF. The genes are TRBV4-3 and TRBJ1-1; TRBD1 might be the D (5 bases). Deletions cut 0 bases from V and 7 bases from J, with 15 bases between. The CDR3 extends over 15 amino acids. CDR1 is LGHNA and CDR2 is YSLEER in the germline V gene.

V is TRBV28 and J is TRBJ2-7; D remains ambiguous. Looked up from germline, CDR1 is MDHEN and CDR2 is SYDVKM. With 3 bases removed from V and 3 bases from J, the gap between germline ends came to 12 bases. The CDR3 has 14 amino acids. The CDR3 bases are TGTGCCAGCAGTTTTATTGCCAGCCTCTACGAGCAGTACTTC. Translation: CASSFIASLYEQYF.

This sequence joins TRBV4-1 and TRBJ2-3; 12 nucleotides line up with TRBD2. With V trimmed by 0 bases and J by 4 bases, 5 bases remained unmatched. This CDR3 region has 17 residues. Germline values: CDR1 MGHRA, CDR2 YSYEKL. As DNA, the CDR3 is TGCGCCAGCAGCCAAGATGGACTAGCGGGGAGGGCAGATACGCAGTATTTT. Encoded protein: CASSQDGLAGRADTQYF.

The CDR3 nucleotides are TGTGCCAGCAGCGCCCGACAGGGGCAGAACTATGGCTACACCTTC. It codes for CASSARQGQNYGYTF. The chain couples TRBV9 to TRBJ1-2, with 8 positions matching TRBD1. CDR1 and CDR2 from the germline V gene are SGDLS and YYNGEE. The CDR3 has 15 residues. Trimming at V came to 3 bases and at J to 2 bases, leaving 6 bases not matched to a gene.

The sample holds one count of this clone. The CDR3 nucleotides are TGCGCCAGCAGCCAAGGACTGGCCCCCTACGAGCAGTACTTC. It specifies CASSQGLAPYEQYF. V gene TRBV4-1 combines with J gene TRBJ2-7; no clear D. The CDR3 consists of 14 residues. Trimming took 1 base from V and 2 from J, leaving 9 bases between them. The germline gives CDR1 MGHRA, CDR2 YSYEKL.

V usage is TRBV19 and J usage is TRBJ1-4; tentative D call: TRBD1 (5 bases). The germline V gene has CDR1 LNHDA and CDR2 SQIVND (reference sequence). The V and J ends lost 4 bases and 8 bases respectively, with 17 bases between them. This CDR3 is 15 amino acids long. The CDR3 here is CASSTPFGGREKLFF. The CDR3 DNA is TGTGCCAGTAGTACCCCCTTTGGGGGTCGGGAAAAACTGTTTTTT.

The chain combines TRBV2 with TRBJ1-1, with TRBD1 as a possible D gene (5 bases). V lost 6 bases to trimming and J lost 4 bases, with 9 bases between them. CDR1 and CDR2 from the germline V gene are SNHLY and FYNNEI. The CDR3 sequence is 12 residues long. The DNA of the CDR3 is TGTGCCAGCAGGGGGAGGGGCACTGAAGCTTTCTTT. Protein: CASRGRGTEAFF.

The chain couples TRBV10-3 to TRBJ1-1; D remains unclear. Trimming removed 7 bases from V and 3 bases from J, with 12 bases in between. CDR3 length: 13 residues. Germline V gene sequence: CDR1 ENHRY, CDR2 SYGVKD. The DNA for the CDR3 is TGTGCCATCAAGGCGGGCGTAGACACTGAAGCTTTCTTT. This sequence encodes CAIKAGVDTEAFF.

This rearrangement joins TRBV27 to TRBJ2-5; D possibly corresponds to TRBD1 (5 bases). V was cut by 6 bases and J by 4 bases, with 15 bases left in between. This CDR3 has 14 residues. In germline, CDR1 is MNHEY, CDR2 SMNVEV (reference sequence). CDR3 amino acids: CASRKGRGRETQYF. In DNA, the CDR3 is TGTGCCAGCAGGAAGGGTAGGGGCCGAGAGACCCAGTACTTC.

V gene TRBV27 combines with J gene TRBJ1-2, with 7 nucleotides matching TRBD1. The CDR3 has 13 residues. The V and J ends lost 1 base and 8 bases, in that order; junction bases with no gene match: 4. Looked up from germline, CDR1 is MNHEY and CDR2 is SMNVEV (reference sequence). The CDR3 here is CASSLWQGGGYTF. The CDR3 DNA reads TGTGCCAGCAGTTTATGGCAGGGGGGAGGCTACACCTTC.

The chain uses TRBV6-5 and TRBJ1-1, with D possibly TRBD1 on 6 matching bases. This CDR3 spans 16 amino acids. Trimming took off 2 bases at V and 5 bases at J, with 18 bases between the two ends. Germline V gene lookup returns CDR1 MNHEY and CDR2 SVGAGI. CDR3 bases: TGTGCCAGCAGTTACCCCCGGAAGGGGGTAGGTACTGAAGCTTTCTTT. Residues: CASSYPRKGVGTEAFF.

V and J are TRBV6-1 and TRBJ2-1; 7 nucleotides align to TRBD2. Trimming removed 5 bases from V and 8 bases from J; junction bases left unmatched: 9. This CDR3 is built from 14 residues. The germline CDR1 and CDR2 sequences are MNHNS and SASEGT. In nucleotides, the CDR3 is TGTGCCAGCAGTCCCCGTGGGAGGGCGGATGAGCAGTTCTTC. This gives the protein CASSPRGRADEQFF.

This clone occurred once. This chain connects TRBV7-2 to TRBJ2-1, with 14 bases that match TRBD2. V lost 5 bases to trimming and J lost 7 bases; unmatched junction nucleotides: 4. The germline V gene encodes CDR1 SGHTA and CDR2 FQGNSA. The CDR3 is 15 amino acids. The CDR3 DNA reads TGTGCCAGCAGCCTAGGACTAGCGGGAGGTAATGAGCAGTTCTTC. Translating it yields CASSLGLAGGNEQFF.